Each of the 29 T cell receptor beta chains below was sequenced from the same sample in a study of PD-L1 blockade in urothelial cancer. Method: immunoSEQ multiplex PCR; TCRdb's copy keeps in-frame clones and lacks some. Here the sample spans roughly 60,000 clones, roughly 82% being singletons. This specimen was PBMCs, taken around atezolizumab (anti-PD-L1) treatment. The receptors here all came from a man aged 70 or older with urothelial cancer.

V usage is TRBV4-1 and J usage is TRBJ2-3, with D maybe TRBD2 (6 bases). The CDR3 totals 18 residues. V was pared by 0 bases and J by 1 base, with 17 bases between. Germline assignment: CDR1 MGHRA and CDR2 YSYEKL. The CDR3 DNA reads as TGCGCCAGCAGCCAAGATTTGGAGGGAACGGGGGGCACAGATACGCAGTATTTT. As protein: CASSQDLEGTGGTDTQYF.

The CDR3 protein is CASSLNRGLTNEKLFF. For the CDR3, the DNA is TGTGCCAGCAGCTTAAACAGGGGCCTCACTAATGAAAAACTGTTTTTT. This chain connects TRBV7-9 to TRBJ1-4; 7 positions agree with TRBD1. CDR3 length equals 16 residues. The germline gives CDR1 SEHNR, CDR2 FQNEAQ (reference sequence). V trimming: 2 bases; J trimming: 2 bases; junction bases outside the gene matches: 5.

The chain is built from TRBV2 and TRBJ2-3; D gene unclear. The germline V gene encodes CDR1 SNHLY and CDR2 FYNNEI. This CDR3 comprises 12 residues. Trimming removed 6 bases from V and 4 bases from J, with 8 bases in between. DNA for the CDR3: TGTGCCAGCAGAAGACTCGCAGATACGCAGTATTTT. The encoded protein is CASRRLADTQYF.

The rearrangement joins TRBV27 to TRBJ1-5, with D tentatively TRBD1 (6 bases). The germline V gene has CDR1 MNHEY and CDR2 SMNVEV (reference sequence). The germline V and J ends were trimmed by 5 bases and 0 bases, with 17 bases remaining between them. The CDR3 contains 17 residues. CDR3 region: CASSPRQVSPSNQPQHF. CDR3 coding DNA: TGTGCCAGCAGTCCAAGACAGGTCTCACCTAGCAATCAGCCCCAGCATTTT.

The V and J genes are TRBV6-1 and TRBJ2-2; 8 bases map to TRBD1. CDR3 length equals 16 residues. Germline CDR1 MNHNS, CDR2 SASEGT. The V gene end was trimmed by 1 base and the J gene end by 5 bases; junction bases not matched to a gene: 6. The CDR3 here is CASSEGTGIKTGELFF. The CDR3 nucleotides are TGTGCCAGCAGTGAAGGGACAGGGATCAAAACCGGGGAGCTGTTTTTT.

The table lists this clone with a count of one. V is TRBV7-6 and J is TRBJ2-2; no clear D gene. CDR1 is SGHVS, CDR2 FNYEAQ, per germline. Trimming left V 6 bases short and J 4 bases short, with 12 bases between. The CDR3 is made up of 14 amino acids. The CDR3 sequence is CASSPPRGTGELFF. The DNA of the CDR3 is TGTGCCAGCAGTCCCCCACGAGGCACCGGGGAGCTGTTTTTT.

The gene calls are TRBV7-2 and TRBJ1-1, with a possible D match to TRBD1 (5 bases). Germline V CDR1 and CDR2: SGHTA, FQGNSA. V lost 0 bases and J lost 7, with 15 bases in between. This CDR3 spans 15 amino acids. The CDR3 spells CASSLAAGLRDEAFF. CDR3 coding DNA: TGTGCCAGCAGCTTAGCAGCAGGGTTAAGGGATGAAGCTTTCTTT.

The CDR3 loop reads CASSLRNSGRVGSSYEQYF. CDR3 DNA: TGTGCCAGCAGCCTTAGAAATAGCGGGAGGGTGGGAAGCTCCTACGAGCAGTACTTC. The rearrangement joins TRBV28 to TRBJ2-7; 11 bases are shared with TRBD2. The CDR3 sequence is 19 residues long. J lost 0 bases, V lost 6 bases, and 16 bases had no gene match. The germline CDR1 and CDR2 sequences are MDHEN and SYDVKM.

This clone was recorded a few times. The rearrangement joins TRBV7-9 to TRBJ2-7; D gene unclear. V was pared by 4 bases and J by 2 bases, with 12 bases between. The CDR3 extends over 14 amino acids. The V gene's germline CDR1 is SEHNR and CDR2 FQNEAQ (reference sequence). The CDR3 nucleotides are TGTGCCAGCAGCTCCACCGGGTCGACCTACGAGCAGTACTTC. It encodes CASSSTGSTYEQYF.

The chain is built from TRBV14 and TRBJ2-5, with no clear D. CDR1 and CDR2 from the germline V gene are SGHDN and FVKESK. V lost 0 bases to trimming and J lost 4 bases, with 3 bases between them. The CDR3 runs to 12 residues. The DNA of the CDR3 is TGTGCCAGCAGCCAAGATATAGAGACCCAGTACTTC. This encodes CASSQDIETQYF.

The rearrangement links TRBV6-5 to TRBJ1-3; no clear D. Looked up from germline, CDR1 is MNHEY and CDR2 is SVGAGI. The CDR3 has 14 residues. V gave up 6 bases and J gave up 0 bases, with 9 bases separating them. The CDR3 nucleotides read TGTGCCAGCAGCCGCCTATCCTCTGGAAACACCATATATTTT. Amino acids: CASSRLSSGNTIYF.

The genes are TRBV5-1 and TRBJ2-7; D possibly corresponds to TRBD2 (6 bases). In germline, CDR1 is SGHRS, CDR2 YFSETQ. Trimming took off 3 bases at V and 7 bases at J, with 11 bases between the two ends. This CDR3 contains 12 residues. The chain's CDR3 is CASSSGREEQYF. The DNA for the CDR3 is TGCGCCAGCAGCTCCGGACGGGAGGAGCAGTACTTC.

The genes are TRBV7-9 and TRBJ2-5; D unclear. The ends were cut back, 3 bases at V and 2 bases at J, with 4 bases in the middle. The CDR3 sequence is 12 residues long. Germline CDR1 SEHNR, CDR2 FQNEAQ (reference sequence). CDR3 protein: CASSLRQETQYF. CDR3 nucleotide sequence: TGTGCCAGCAGCTTGAGACAAGAGACCCAGTACTTC.

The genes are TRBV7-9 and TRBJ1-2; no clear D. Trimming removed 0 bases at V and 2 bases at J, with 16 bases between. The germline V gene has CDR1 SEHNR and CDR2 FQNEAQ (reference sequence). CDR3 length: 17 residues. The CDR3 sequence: CASSLAGEGPGNYGYTF. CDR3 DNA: TGTGCCAGCAGCTTAGCGGGCGAGGGCCCGGGCAACTATGGCTACACCTTC.

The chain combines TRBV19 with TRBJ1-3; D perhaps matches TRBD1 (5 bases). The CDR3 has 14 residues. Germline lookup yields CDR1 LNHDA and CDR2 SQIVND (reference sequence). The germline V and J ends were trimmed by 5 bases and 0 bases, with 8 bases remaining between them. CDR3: CASSQGFSGNTIYF. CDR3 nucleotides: TGTGCCAGTAGTCAGGGCTTCTCTGGAAACACCATATATTTT.

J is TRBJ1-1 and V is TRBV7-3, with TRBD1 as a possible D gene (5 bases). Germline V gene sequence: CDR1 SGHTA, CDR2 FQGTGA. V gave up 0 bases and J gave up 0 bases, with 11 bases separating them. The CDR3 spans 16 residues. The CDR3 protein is CASSLTAGQVNTEAFF. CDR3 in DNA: TGTGCCAGCAGCTTAACGGCGGGGCAGGTGAACACTGAAGCTTTCTTT. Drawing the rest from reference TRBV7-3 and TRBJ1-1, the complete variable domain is GAGVSQTPSNKVTEKGKYVELRCDPISGHTALYWYRQSLGQGPEFLIYFQGTGAADDSGLPNDRFFAVRPEGSVSTLKIQRTERGDSAVYLCASSLTAGQVNTEAFFGQGTRLTVV.

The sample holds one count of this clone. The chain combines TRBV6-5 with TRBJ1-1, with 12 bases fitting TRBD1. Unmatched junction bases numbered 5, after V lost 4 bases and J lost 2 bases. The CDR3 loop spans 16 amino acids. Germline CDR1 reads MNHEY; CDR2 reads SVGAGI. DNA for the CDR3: TGTGCCAGCAGTTGGGACAGGGGGCAGGGAAACACTGAAGCTTTCTTT. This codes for CASSWDRGQGNTEAFF.

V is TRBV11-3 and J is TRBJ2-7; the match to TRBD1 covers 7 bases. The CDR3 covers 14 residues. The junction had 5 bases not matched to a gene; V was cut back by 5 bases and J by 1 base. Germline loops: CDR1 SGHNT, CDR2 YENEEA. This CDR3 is CASSQGQSSYEQYF. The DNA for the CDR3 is TGTGCCAGCAGCCAGGGACAGTCTTCCTACGAGCAGTACTTC.

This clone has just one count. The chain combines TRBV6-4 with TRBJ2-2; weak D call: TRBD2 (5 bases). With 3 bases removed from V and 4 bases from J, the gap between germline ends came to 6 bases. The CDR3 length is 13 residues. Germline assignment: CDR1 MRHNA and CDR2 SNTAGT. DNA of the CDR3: TGTGCCAGCAGTGAGGGGAGCACCGGGGAGCTGTTTTTT. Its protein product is CASSEGSTGELFF.

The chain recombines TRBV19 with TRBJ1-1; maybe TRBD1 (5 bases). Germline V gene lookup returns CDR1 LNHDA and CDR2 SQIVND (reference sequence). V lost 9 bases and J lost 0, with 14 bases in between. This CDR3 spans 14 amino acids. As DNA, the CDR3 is TGTGCCAGCAGAGAGGACATAATGAACACTGAAGCTTTCTTT. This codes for CASREDIMNTEAFF.

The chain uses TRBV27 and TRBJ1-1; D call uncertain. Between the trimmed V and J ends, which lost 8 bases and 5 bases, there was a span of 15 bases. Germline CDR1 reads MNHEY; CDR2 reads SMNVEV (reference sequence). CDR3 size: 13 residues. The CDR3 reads CASGYNSGTEAFF. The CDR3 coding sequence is TGTGCCAGCGGATATAACTCGGGGACTGAAGCTTTCTTT.

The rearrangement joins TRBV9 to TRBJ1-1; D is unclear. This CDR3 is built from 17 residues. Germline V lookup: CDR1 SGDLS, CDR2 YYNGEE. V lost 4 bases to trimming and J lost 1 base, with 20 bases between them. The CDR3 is CASSRGLMGRENTEAFF. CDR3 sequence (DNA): TGTGCCAGCAGCCGGGGTCTGATGGGCAGAGAGAACACTGAAGCTTTCTTT.

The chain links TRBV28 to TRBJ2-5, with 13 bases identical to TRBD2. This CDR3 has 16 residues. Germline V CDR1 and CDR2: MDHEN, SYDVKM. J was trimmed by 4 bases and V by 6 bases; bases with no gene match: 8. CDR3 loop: CASSPGLAGVGETQYF. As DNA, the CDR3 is TGTGCCAGCAGCCCTGGACTAGCGGGAGTCGGAGAGACCCAGTACTTC.

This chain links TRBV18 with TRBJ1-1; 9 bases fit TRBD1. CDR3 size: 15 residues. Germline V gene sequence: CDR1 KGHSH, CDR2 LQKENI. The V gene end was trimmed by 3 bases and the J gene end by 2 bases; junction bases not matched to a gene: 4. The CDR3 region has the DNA TGTGCCAGCTCACCTGGGACAGGGTTTAACACTGAAGCTTTCTTT. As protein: CASSPGTGFNTEAFF.

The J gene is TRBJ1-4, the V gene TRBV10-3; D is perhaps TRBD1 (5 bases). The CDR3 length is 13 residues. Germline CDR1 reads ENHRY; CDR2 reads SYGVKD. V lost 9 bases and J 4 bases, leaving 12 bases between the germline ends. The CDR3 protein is CAIGAGNNEKLFF. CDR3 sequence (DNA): TGTGCCATTGGCGCAGGGAATAATGAAAAACTGTTTTTT.

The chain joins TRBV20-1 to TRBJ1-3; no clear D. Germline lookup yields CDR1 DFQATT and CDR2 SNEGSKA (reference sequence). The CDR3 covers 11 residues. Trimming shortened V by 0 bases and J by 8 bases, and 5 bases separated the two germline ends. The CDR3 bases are TGCAGTGCTAGAGATCGCGACACCATATATTTT. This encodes CSARDRDTIYF.

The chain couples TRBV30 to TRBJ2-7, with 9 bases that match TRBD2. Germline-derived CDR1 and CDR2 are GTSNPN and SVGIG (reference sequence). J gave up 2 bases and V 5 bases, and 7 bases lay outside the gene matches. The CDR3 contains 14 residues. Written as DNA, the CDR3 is TGTGCCTGGCGGCGAGGCGGGAGGGCCTACGAGCAGTACTTC. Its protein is CAWRRGGRAYEQYF.

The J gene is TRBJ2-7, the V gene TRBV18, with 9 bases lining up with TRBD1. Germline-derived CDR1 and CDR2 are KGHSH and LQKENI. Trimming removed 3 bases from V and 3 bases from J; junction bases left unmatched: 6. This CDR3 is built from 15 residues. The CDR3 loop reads CASSPGTGRDYEQYF. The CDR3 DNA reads TGTGCCAGCTCACCGGGGACAGGGAGAGACTACGAGCAGTACTTC.

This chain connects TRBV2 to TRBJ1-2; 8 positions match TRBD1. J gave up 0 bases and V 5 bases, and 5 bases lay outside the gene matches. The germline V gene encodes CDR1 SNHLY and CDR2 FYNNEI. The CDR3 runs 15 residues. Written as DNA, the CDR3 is TGTGCCAGCAGTAGGGCAGGGGGCTCTAACTATGGCTACACCTTC. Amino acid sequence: CASSRAGGSNYGYTF.